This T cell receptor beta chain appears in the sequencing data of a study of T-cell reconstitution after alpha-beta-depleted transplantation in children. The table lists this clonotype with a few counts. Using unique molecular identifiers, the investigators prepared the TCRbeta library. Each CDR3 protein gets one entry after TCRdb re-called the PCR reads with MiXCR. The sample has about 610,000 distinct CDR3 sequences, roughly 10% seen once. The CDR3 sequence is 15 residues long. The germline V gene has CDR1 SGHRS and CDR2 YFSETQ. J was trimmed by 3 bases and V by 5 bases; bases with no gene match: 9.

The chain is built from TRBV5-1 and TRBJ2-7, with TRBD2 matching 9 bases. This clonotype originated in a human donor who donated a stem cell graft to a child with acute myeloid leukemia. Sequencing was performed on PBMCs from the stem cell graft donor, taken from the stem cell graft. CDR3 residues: CASRLPTSGGYEQYF. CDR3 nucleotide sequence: TGCGCCAGCAGACTCCCGACTAGCGGAGGCTACGAGCAGTACTTC.